The present TCR beta chain was sequenced within a study of blood T cell repertoires in COVID-19. Produced via immunoSEQ multiplex PCR; TCRdb's table is partial and in-frame only. The table has 250,000 to 350,000 clones, approximately 90% seen once. The CDR3 runs to 14 residues. Deletions cut 2 bases from V and 5 bases from J, with 10 bases between. CDR1 and CDR2 (germline): MDHEN, SYDVKM. The sample was peripheral blood. The gene calls are TRBV28 and TRBJ1-5; D unresolved. This TCR came from a man between 18 and 35 years old with active or convalescent COVID-19. CDR3 loop: CASSLRTRYQPQHF. In DNA form, the CDR3 reads TGTGCCAGCAGTTTAAGGACTCGATATCAGCCCCAGCATTTT.